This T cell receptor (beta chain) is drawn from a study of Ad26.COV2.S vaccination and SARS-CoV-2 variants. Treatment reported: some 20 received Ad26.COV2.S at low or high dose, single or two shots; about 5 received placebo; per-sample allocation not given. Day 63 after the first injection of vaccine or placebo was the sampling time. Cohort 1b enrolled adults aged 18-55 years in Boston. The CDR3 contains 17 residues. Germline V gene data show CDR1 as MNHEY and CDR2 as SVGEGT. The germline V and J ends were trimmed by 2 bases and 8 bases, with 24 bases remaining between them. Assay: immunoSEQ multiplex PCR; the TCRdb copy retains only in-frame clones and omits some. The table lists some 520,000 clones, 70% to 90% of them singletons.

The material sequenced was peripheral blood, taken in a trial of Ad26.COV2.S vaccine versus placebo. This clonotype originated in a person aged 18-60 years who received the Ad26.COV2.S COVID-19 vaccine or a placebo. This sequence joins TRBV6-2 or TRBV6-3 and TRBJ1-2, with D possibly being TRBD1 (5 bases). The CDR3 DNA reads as TGTGCCAGCAGTTACCCCCTGAGGGGATTATCGCCGGGCGGCTACACCTTC. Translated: CASSYPLRGLSPGGYTF.